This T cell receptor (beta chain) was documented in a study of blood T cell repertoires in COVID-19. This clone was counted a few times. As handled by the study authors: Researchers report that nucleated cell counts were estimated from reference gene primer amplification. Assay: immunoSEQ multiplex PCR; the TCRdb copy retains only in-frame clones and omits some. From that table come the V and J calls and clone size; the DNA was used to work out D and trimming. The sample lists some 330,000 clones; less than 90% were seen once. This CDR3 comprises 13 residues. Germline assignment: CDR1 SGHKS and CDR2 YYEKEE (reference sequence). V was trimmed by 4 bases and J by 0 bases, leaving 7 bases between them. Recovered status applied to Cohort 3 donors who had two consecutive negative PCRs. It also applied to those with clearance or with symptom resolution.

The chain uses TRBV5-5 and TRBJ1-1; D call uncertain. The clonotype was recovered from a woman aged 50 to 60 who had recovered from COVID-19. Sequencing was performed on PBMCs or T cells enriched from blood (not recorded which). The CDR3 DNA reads TGTGCCAGCAGCCTGAACATGAACACTGAAGCTTTCTTT. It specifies CASSLNMNTEAFF.